A single sample gave rise to the 12 T cell receptor beta chains below, sequenced in a study of PD-1 blockade in mismatch repair-deficient tumors. Sequencing was performed with immunoSEQ multiplex PCR; in TCRdb, only in-frame clones are kept and a portion is missing. The table records approximately 25,000 clones, 83% of them present only once. The sample was peripheral blood, taken 12 weeks after starting pembrolizumab. The receptors shown here come from an adult with mismatch repair-deficient cancer.

The CDR3 loop is CASSEGAGGTDTQYF. The CDR3 DNA follows: TGTGCCAGCAGTGAAGGGGCAGGGGGCACAGATACGCAGTATTTT. The chain links TRBV6-1 to TRBJ2-3; TRBD1 might be the D (6 bases). Germline CDR1 is MNHNS and CDR2 is SASEGT. CDR3 length: 15 residues. Trimming shortened V by 1 base and J by 1 base, and 9 bases separated the two germline ends.

V is TRBV6-5 and J is TRBJ2-6; D unclear. V lost 2 bases and J 4 bases, leaving 9 bases between the germline ends. The CDR3 extends over 15 amino acids. Germline CDR1 MNHEY, CDR2 SVGAGI. For the CDR3, the DNA is TGTGCCAGCAGTTACGGTGGAACCGGGGCCAACGTCCTGACTTTC. Translating it yields CASSYGGTGANVLTF.

J is TRBJ2-7 and V is TRBV5-6, with TRBD2 identical over 13 bases. The CDR3 is 15 residues long. The germline gives CDR1 SGHDT, CDR2 YYEEEE. Germline trimming cut 0 bases from V and 3 bases from J; bases unmatched to any gene: 0. CDR3: CASSLGTSGSYEQYF. The CDR3 DNA sequence: TGTGCCAGCAGCTTGGGGACTAGCGGGAGCTACGAGCAGTACTTC.

This chain links TRBV4-2 with TRBJ2-7; D is perhaps TRBD2 (5 bases). Trimming cost V 1 base and J 3 bases, with 13 bases left between them. This CDR3 contains 15 residues. In germline, CDR1 is LGHNA, CDR2 YNFKEQ. The CDR3 loop is CASSQGELAVYEQYF. DNA of the CDR3: TGTGCCAGCAGCCAAGGAGAGCTAGCAGTCTACGAGCAGTACTTC.

The V gene is TRBV5-4, the J gene TRBJ2-5; D may match TRBD1 or TRBD2 (5 bases each). CDR1 and CDR2 (germline): SGHNT, YYREEE (reference sequence). The CDR3 spans 17 residues. V was pared by 3 bases and J by 4 bases, with 22 bases between. In DNA, the CDR3 is TGTGCCAGCAGCTCGAAAGGCACGGACAATGGAGGAGAGACCCAGTACTTC. Translated: CASSSKGTDNGGETQYF.

This chain joins TRBV7-2 and TRBJ1-1; tentative D call: TRBD1 (6 bases). The CDR3 runs to 15 residues. Between the trimmed V and J ends, which lost 1 base and 4 bases, there was a span of 13 bases. Germline assignment: CDR1 SGHTA and CDR2 FQGNSA. The CDR3 DNA sequence: TGTGCCAGCAGCTTAGTGTTAGCGGACAGCACTGAAGCTTTCTTT. Translated: CASSLVLADSTEAFF.

This clone is judged medium-sized. The chain recombines TRBV11-3 with TRBJ1-2; D gene uncertain. Germline CDR1 is SGHNT and CDR2 is YENEEA. This CDR3 is built from 15 residues. Deletions cut 1 base from V and 0 bases from J, with 9 bases between. CDR3 DNA: TGTGCCAGCAGCTTAGCTCAGGCTCCTAACTATGGCTACACCTTC. Translated: CASSLAQAPNYGYTF.

This chain uses TRBV6-5 with TRBJ2-3; a possible D gene is TRBD2 (6 bases). Germline-derived CDR1 and CDR2 are MNHEY and SVGAGI. The CDR3 is 11 amino acids. V lost 5 bases, J lost 6 bases, and 6 bases lay in between. The CDR3 coding sequence is TGTGCCAGCAGTGGGGGGGATACGCAGTATTTT. As protein: CASSGGDTQYF.

The chain joins TRBV6-5 to TRBJ2-5; D remains unclear. Trimming cost V 6 bases and J 4 bases, with 18 bases left between them. This CDR3 spans 15 amino acids. The V gene's germline CDR1 is MNHEY and CDR2 SVGAGI. CDR3 nucleotide sequence: TGTGCCAGCAGCCTCCTAGGCGGTGCCTCAGAGACCCAGTACTTC. As protein: CASSLLGGASETQYF.

This chain connects TRBV14 to TRBJ2-1; D gene unclear. This CDR3 contains 15 residues. Trimming removed 0 bases from V and 4 bases from J, with 10 bases in between. Germline V gene sequence: CDR1 SGHDN, CDR2 FVKESK. The chain's CDR3 is CASSQDLGDYNEQFF. The DNA of the CDR3 is TGTGCCAGCAGCCAAGATTTAGGCGATTACAATGAGCAGTTCTTC. The whole variable domain, filled in from reference TRBV14 and TRBJ2-1, reads EAGVTQFPSHSVIEKGQTVTLRCDPISGHDNLYWYRRVMGKEIKFLLHFVKESKQDESGMPNNRFLAERTGGTYSTLKVQPAELEDSGVYFCASSQDLGDYNEQFFGPGTRLTVL.

The chain employs TRBV6-1 and TRBJ1-2; 8 nucleotides align to TRBD1. This CDR3 is built from 16 residues. With 2 bases clipped from V and 4 bases from J, the junction kept 9 bases outside the gene matches. Germline V gives CDR1 MNHNS, CDR2 SASEGT. CDR3 bases: TGTGCCAGCAGTGAACAAGCGGGACAGGCTTCCTATGGCTACACCTTC. Protein: CASSEQAGQASYGYTF.

The gene calls are TRBV19 and TRBJ1-2, with D tentatively TRBD1 (5 bases). This CDR3 comprises 12 residues. V was cut by 6 bases and J by 4 bases, with 9 bases left in between. Germline CDR1 LNHDA, CDR2 SQIVND (reference sequence). This chain's CDR3 is CASRTASYGYTF. DNA for the CDR3: TGTGCCAGTAGGACAGCATCCTATGGCTACACCTTC. The full variable domain, with the rest looked up from reference TRBV19 and TRBJ1-2, is DGGITQSPKYLFRKEGQNVTLSCEQNLNHDAMYWYRQDPGQGLRLIYYSQIVNDFQKGDIAEGYSVSREKKESFPLTVTSAQKNPTAFYLCASRTASYGYTFGSGTRLTVV.